In this sample, the clone carrying this T cell receptor beta chain turned up many times. The target antigen is unknown. This sample was included in a study of T-cell reconstitution after alpha-beta-depleted transplantation in children. Germline CDR1 DFQATT, CDR2 SNEGSKA (reference sequence). The CDR3 extends over 13 amino acids. V lost 6 bases and J lost 2, with 13 bases in between. A TCRbeta library incorporating unique molecular identifiers was prepared. In TCRdb, the PCR reads were re-called with MiXCR into one record per CDR3 protein. The sample consists of 120,000 to 150,000 distinct CDR3 sequences, more than 8% of them appearing once. Study-level points and caveats: Surviving recipient T cells and intrathymic progenitors accounted for some patients' high TCRbeta diversity at day 60. It was newly produced T cells that mostly accounted for T-cell counts and diversity one year after transplant. Alpha-beta T cells about two months after transplant reportedly derived from several hundred expanded graft clones.

The TCR comes from a female patient under 10 years old who had a stem cell transplant for congenital amegakaryocytic thrombocytopenia, so the T cells may come from the graft donor. The chain uses TRBV20-1 and TRBJ2-5, with D perhaps TRBD1 (5 bases). The material sequenced was PBMCs, mostly from graft donor cells, taken 180 days after TCRalphabeta/CD19-depleted stem cell transplant. Written as DNA, the CDR3 is TGCAGTGCCCGGACAACAGCACAAGAGACCCAGTACTTC. It codes for CSARTTAQETQYF.